This TCR beta chain was observed in a study of shared clonotypes between healthy human individuals. The assay ran at deep level. Produced via immunoSEQ multiplex PCR; TCRdb's table is partial and in-frame only. The sample has fewer than 650,000 clones, 76% seen once. The sequence came from a woman aged 40-49 years in good health. Some clones in this sample may be carry-over from other donors' samples. The sample was PBMCs.

DNA of the CDR3: TGTGCCAGCAGTGACAACGGTGGAAGTGAAAAACTGTTTTTT. Translated, it gives CASSDNGGSEKLFF. The chain employs TRBV6-4 and TRBJ1-4; no clear D gene. V was clipped by 2 bases and J by 7 bases, with 11 bases between them. The CDR3 length is 14 residues. Germline V gene data show CDR1 as MRHNA and CDR2 as SNTAGT.